The sequence of this TCR beta chain was determined in a study of vaccination and CD4 T cells after COVID-19. Study-level background: Diagnosis preceded the drawing of post-COVID samples by a median approximately 110 days (range 35 to 161). In culture, cells were exposed to overlapping spike peptides from SARS-CoV-2, HCoV-NL63, HCoV-OC43 and HCoV-229E.

The Oncomine TCR Beta short-read assay was applied to DNA of cultured CD4+ T cells. TCRdb passed the PCR reads through MiXCR, listing each CDR3 protein once. The sample has over 8,500 distinct CDR3 sequences; approximately 50% are singletons. The V and J ends lost 1 base and 3 bases respectively, with 10 bases between them. In germline, CDR1 is MDHEN, CDR2 SYDVKM. The CDR3 runs 15 residues. A note on this clonotype: No antigen is known for it.

Described treatment: approximately 9-day PBMC culture with coronavirus spike peptide pools or control peptides (ViraFEST assay). The V call is TRBV28, the J call TRBJ1-5; unclear D gene. The origin of this receptor is a human donor who had recovered from COVID-19. The sequencing sample was made of CD4+ T cells from blood, cultured in vitro. The CDR3 spells CASSLFGEPNQPQHF. CDR3 in DNA: TGTGCCAGCAGTTTATTTGGGGAACCCAATCAGCCCCAGCATTTT.